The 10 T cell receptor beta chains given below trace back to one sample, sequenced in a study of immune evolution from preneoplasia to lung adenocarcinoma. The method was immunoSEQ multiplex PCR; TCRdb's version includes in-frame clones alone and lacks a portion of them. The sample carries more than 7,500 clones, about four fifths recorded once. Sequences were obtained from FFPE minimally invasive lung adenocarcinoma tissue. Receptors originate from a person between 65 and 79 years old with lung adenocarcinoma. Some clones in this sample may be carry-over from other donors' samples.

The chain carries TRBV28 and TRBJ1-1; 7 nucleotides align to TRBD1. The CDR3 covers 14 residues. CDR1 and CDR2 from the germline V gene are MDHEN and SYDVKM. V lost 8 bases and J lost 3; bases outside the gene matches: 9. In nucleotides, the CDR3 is TGTGCCAGCGCCTTACAGGGGAGGGACACTGAAGCTTTCTTT. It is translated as CASALQGRDTEAFF.

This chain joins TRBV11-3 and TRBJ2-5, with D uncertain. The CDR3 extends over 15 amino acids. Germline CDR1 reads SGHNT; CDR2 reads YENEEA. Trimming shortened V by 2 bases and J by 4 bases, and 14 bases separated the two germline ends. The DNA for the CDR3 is TGTGCCAGCAGCTTATCTGGGGTTTTGGGAGAGACCCAGTACTTC. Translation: CASSLSGVLGETQYF.

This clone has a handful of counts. The CDR3 here is CASSQYLDRGRGGNTEAFF. CDR3 bases: TGTGCCAGCAGCCAGTATCTTGACAGGGGGCGCGGGGGGAACACTGAAGCTTTCTTT. The chain combines TRBV14 with TRBJ1-1; 10 bases fit TRBD1. The germline gives CDR1 SGHDN, CDR2 FVKESK. The CDR3 has 19 amino acids. The ends lost 3 bases at V and 1 base at J; junction bases unmatched: 14.

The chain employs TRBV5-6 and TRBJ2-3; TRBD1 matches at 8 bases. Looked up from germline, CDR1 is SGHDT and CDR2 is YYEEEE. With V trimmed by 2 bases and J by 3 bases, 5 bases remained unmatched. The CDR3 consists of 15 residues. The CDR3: CASSFRTGSTDTQYF. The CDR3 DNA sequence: TGTGCCAGCAGCTTTAGGACAGGGAGTACAGATACGCAGTATTTT.

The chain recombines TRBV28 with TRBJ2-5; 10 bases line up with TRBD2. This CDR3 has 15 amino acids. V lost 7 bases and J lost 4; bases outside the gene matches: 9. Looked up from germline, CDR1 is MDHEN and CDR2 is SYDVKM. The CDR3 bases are TGTGCCAGCATCAAAGCGGGAGGGCCGGGAGAGACCCAGTACTTC. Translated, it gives CASIKAGGPGETQYF.

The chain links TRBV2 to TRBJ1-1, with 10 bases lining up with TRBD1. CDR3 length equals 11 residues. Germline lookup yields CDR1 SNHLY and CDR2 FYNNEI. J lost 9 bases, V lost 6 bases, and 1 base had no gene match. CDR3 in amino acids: CASRDRGQAFF. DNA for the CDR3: TGTGCCAGCAGAGACAGGGGGCAAGCTTTCTTT.

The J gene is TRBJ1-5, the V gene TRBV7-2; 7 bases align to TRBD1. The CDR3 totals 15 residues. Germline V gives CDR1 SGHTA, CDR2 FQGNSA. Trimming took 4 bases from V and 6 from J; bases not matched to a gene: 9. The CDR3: CASSSRQGGIQPQHF. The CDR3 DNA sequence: TGTGCCAGCAGCTCCCGACAGGGAGGAATTCAGCCCCAGCATTTT.

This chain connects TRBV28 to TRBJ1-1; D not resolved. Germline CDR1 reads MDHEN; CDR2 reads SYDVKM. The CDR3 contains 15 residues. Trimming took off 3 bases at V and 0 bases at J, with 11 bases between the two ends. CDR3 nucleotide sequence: TGTGCCAGCAGTTTCCGGCAGTCTATGAACACTGAAGCTTTCTTT. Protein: CASSFRQSMNTEAFF.

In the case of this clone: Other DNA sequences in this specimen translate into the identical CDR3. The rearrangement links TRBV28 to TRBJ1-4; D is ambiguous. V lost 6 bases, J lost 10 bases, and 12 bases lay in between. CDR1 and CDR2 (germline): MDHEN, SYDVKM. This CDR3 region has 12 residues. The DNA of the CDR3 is TGTGCCAGCAGCCCTCCCCGGGGAAAACTGTTTTTT. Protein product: CASSPPRGKLFF. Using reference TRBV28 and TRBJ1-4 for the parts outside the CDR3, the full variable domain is DVKVTQSSRYLVKRTGEKVFLECVQDMDHENMFWYRQDPGLGLRLIYFSYDVKMKEKGDIPEGYSVSREKKERFSLILESASTNQTSMYLCASSPPRGKLFFGSGTQLSVL.

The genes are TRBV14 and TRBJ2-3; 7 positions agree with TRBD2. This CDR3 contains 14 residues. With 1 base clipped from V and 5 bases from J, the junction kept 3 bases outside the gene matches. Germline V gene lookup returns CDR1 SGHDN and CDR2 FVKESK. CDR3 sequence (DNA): TGTGCCAGCAGCCAAGCGGGAGGTAAAGATACGCAGTATTTT. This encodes CASSQAGGKDTQYF.